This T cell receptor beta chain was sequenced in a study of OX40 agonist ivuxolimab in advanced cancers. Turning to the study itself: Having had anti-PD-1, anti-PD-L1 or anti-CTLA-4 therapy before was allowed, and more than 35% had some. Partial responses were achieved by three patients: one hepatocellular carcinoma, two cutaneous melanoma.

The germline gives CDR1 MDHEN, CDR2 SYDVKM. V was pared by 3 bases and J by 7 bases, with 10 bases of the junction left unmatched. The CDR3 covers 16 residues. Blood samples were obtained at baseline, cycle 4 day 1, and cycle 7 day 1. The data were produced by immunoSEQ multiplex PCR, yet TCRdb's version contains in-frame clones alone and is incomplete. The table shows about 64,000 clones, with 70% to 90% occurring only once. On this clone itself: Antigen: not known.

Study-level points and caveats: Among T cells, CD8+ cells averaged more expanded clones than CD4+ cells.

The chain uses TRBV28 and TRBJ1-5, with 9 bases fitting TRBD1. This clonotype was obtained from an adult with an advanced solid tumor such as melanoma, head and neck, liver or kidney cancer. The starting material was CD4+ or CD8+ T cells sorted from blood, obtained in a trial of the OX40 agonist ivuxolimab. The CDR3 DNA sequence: TGTGCCAGCAGTTTCGGGCACAGGGGGCGGGGGCAGCCCCAGCATTTT. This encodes CASSFGHRGRGQPQHF.